Listed below are T cell receptor beta chains from one sample, sequenced in a study of technical replicates of blood from a few donors. The protocol was immunoSEQ multiplex PCR, while the TCRdb copy is restricted to in-frame clones and leaves out a portion. Found here are 75,000 to 100,000 clones, 85% to 95% of them singletons; the top ten hold less than 0.4%. Sequenced sample: T cells isolated from PBMCs. These receptors originate from a human donor in good health. CDR3s leave out the opening cysteine and the closing phenylalanine or tryptophan.

V	length	CDR3
TRBV7-2	13	ASSLEITTYNEQF
TRBV28	10	ANAPRGSEQF
TRBV9	13	ASSVAAGVSDEQF
TRBV9	9	ASAGYAGYT
TRBV23-1	16	ASSQHVKGGIRTDTQY
TRBV6-5	13	ASSGGGGPTGELF
TRBV6-5	13	ASSFYSSGANVLT
TRBV19	12	ASSPGTGGQPQH
TRBV23-1	9	ARLHLDEQF
TRBV11-2	14	ASSQGVLAVDNEQF
TRBV10-3	12	AISDSGGQETQY
TRBV5-1	12	ASSLGAQGNTIY
TRBV28	13	ASTLVTGWNQPQH
TRBV30	11	AWDPSGKSEQY
TRBV27	13	ASSPPTSGRAEQF
TRBV19	12	ASSIDTQGTGYT
TRBV6-4	11	ASSGQITDTQY
TRBV18	11	ASSPDRGNEQF
TRBV7-2	13	ASSSPGQIYNEQF
TRBV11-3	11	ASSFGQGIGYT
TRBV7-9	13	ASSPDYVSGNTIY
TRBV18	14	ASSPATGRSNQPQH
TRBV6-1	9	ASSRGTEAF
TRBV7-6	11	ASSSDTQYGYT
TRBV19	12	ASSISTSGYEQY
TRBV7-2	13	ASSGAGAGTGELF
TRBV6-6	12	ASSYRGQGDGYT
TRBV6-5	12	ASSYDRGPGELF
TRBV18	13	ASSPTGTRSYEQY
TRBV5-1	13	ASSLLGDSNQPQH
TRBV2	10	ASTPSSHEQF
TRBV9	13	ASSAFDSPTDTQY
TRBV7-8	11	ASSLVGGETQY
TRBV6-5	11	ASSYGGYQPQH
TRBV10-3	13	AISSGTGGYTEAF
TRBV21-1	13	ASSKTSGKYNEQF
TRBV5-1	12	ASSPGGTPGEQF
TRBV7-9	12	ASSLSVSTDTQY
TRBV30	12	AWSSGQGGNEQF
TRBV6-5	12	ASSYTGGTYEQY
TRBV10-2	11	ASSVGRPYEQY
TRBV4-1	16	ASSQGALSTGTGETQY
TRBV9	14	ASSVSSREAGNTIY
TRBV6-5	12	ASSSWREIDEQF
TRBV4-1	14	ASRSGASGSWETQY
TRBV14	14	ASSQDLAGFSYEQY
TRBV5-6	13	ASSSLTSAQETQY
TRBV27	12	ASSRGSSQETQY